Following are 4 T cell receptor beta chains from one sample sequenced in a study of blood T cell repertoires in COVID-19. Here immunoSEQ multiplex PCR was the method, and the copy in TCRdb shows in-frame clones only, minus some. The table lists more than 250,000 clones, about nine tenths of them singletons. The material sequenced was peripheral blood. These receptors were collected from a woman aged 25-40 years with COVID-19, enrolled during active disease.

This clone was found once. V gene TRBV13 combines with J gene TRBJ1-2; TRBD1 is a possible D gene (5 bases). The germline CDR1 and CDR2 sequences are PRHDT and FYEKMQ (reference sequence). The V and J ends lost 2 bases and 8 bases respectively, with 12 bases between them. This CDR3 is built from 13 residues. CDR3 DNA: TGTGCCAGCAGCTTAAGGCAGGGAGGCGGCTACACCTTC. Residues: CASSLRQGGGYTF. Full variable domain (missing parts from reference TRBV13 and TRBJ1-2): AAGVIQSPRHLIKEKRETATLKCYPIPRHDTVYWYQQGPGQDPQFLISFYEKMQSDKGSIPDRFSAQQFSDYHSELNMSSLELGDSALYFCASSLRQGGGYTFGSGTRLTVV.

The rearrangement joins TRBV7-8 to TRBJ1-5, with a tentative D call TRBD1 (5 bases). The CDR3 extends over 14 amino acids. The germline gives CDR1 SGHVS, CDR2 FQNEAQ. Trimming stripped 5 bases from V and 6 bases from J, with 14 bases between. CDR3 nucleotides: TGTGCCAGCAGCCCCGGGGGGTTCGGTCAGCCCCAGCATTTT. Its protein is CASSPGGFGQPQHF.

This chain connects TRBV10-1 to TRBJ1-3, with a weak D call TRBD1 (6 bases). This CDR3 comprises 17 residues. V was pared by 0 bases and J by 0 bases, with 12 bases between. Looked up from germline, CDR1 is WNHNN and CDR2 is SYGVQD (reference sequence). The CDR3 nucleotides are TGCGCCAGCAGTGAGTCGGTAGGACAGAGCTCTGGAAACACCATATATTTT. Its protein is CASSESVGQSSGNTIYF.

The chain is built from TRBV30 and TRBJ1-6; 12 bases align to TRBD1. The CDR3 runs to 18 residues. Germline V gene data show CDR1 as GTSNPN and CDR2 as SVGIG (reference sequence). The trim removed 7 bases at V and 7 bases at J, leaving 17 bases unmatched. This CDR3 reads CAFRGTGGAGGPNSPLHF. The CDR3 DNA is TGTGCCTTTAGGGGGACAGGGGGCGCGGGGGGCCCCAATTCACCCCTCCACTTT.